The T cell receptor beta chain under discussion was sequenced for a study of cytomegalovirus exposure and HLA in healthy donors. Study outcomes and limitations: An ancestry cluster, one associated with Asian ancestry, reportedly showed fewer N-insertions than the roughly 610-donor mean in a later analysis. When analyzed later, a missense DCLRE1C variant was found to be linked to TCR beta V- and J-gene trimming. CMV serostatus was the sole immune exposure data available. Across donors, sequencing depth was assumed by presence/absence analyses to be roughly uniform.

About this clone itself: Antigen specificity is unknown.

The V end lost 5 bases, the J end lost 0 bases, and 29 bases lay between the germline ends. The germline V gene encodes CDR1 MDHEN and CDR2 SYDVKM. The CDR3 is 20 residues long. Amplification used 60 Vbeta primers and 13 Jbeta primers. Sequencing was performed with immunoSEQ multiplex PCR; in TCRdb, only in-frame clones are kept and a portion is missing. Among around 100,000 clones listed, 70% to 80% were seen once. The chain has TRBV28 and TRBJ2-7; tentative D call: TRBD1 (6 bases). This sequence was found in a female donor in good health and CMV-seropositive. The specimen sequenced was PBMCs. The CDR3 coding sequence is TGTGCCAGCAGTCCCCTTTCGCTACGTGGAGTTAGGGGGAGCTCCTACGAGCAGTACTTC. It yields the protein CASSPLSLRGVRGSSYEQYF. Combining the CDR3 with reference TRBV28 and TRBJ2-7 gives the whole variable domain DVKVTQSSRYLVKRTGEKVFLECVQDMDHENMFWYRQDPGLGLRLIYFSYDVKMKEKGDIPEGYSVSREKKERFSLILESASTNQTSMYLCASSPLSLRGVRGSSYEQYFGPGTRLTVT.